This T cell receptor (beta chain) was retrieved from a study of OX40 agonist ivuxolimab in advanced cancers. Study details: As their treatment, patients were administered ivuxolimab, an agonistic anti-OX40 (CD134) antibody.

The table came from immunoSEQ multiplex PCR; TCRdb's copy has only in-frame clones and leaves some out. The sample includes around 15,000 clones, about 80% of them seen just once. Per germline, CDR1 MNHEY and CDR2 SVGAGI. The CDR3 is 14 residues long. With 0 bases removed from V and 1 base from J, the gap between germline ends came to 7 bases. The receptor's source is an adult with an advanced solid tumor such as melanoma, head and neck, liver or kidney cancer. The source material was CD4+ or CD8+ T cells sorted from blood, sampled in a trial of the OX40 agonist ivuxolimab. The genes are TRBV6-5 and TRBJ2-7; maybe TRBD2 (6 bases). The CDR3 loop reads CASSYSGGSYEQYF. The CDR3 bases are TGTGCCAGCAGTTACTCGGGGGGTTCCTACGAGCAGTACTTC.